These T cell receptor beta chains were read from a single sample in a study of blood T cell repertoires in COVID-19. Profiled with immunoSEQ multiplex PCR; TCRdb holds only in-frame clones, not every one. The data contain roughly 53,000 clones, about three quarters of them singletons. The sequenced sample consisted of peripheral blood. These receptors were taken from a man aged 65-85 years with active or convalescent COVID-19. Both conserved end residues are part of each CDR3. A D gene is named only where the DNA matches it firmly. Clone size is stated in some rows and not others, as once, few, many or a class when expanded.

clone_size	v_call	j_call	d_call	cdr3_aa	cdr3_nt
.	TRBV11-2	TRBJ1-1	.	CASSVNMNTEAFF	TGTGCCAGCAGCGTTAATATGAACACTGAAGCTTTCTTT
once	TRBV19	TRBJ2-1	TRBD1	CASTPDRGDNEQFF	TGTGCCAGTACCCCGGACAGGGGGGACAATGAGCAGTTCTTC
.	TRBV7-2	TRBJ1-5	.	CASSSQGEQPQHF	TGTGCCAGCAGCTCCCAGGGTGAACAGCCCCAGCATTTT
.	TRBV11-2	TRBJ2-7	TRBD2	CASSPTSGGPVSYEQYF	TGTGCCAGCAGCCCGACTAGCGGGGGTCCGGTTAGCTACGAGCAGTACTTC
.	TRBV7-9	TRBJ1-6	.	CASSLGEVSPLHF	TGTGCCAGCAGCTTAGGAGAAGTCTCACCCCTCCACTTT
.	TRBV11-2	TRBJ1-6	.	CASKESTPNSPLHF	TGTGCCAGCAAAGAGTCCACCCCCAATTCACCCCTCCACTTT
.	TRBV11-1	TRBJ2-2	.	CASSFLQGTGELFF	TGTGCCAGCAGCTTCCTCCAGGGCACCGGGGAGCTGTTTTTT
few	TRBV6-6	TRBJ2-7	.	CASSTINQGYEQYF	TGTGCCAGCAGTACAATAAACCAGGGCTACGAGCAGTACTTC
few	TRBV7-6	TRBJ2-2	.	CASSLSGANTGELFF	TGTGCCAGCAGCCTGTCGGGGGCGAACACCGGGGAGCTGTTTTTT
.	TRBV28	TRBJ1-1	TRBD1	CASSLPGTGVNTEAFF	TGTGCCAGCAGTTTGCCCGGGACAGGGGTGAACACTGAAGCTTTCTTT
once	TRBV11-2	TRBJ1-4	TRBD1	CASSLVTGGNEKLFF	TGTGCCAGCAGCTTGGTCACAGGGGGCAATGAAAAACTGTTTTTT
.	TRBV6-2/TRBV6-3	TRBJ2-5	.	CASSFGWSYQETQYF	TGTGCCAGCAGTTTCGGGTGGTCGTACCAAGAGACCCAGTACTTC
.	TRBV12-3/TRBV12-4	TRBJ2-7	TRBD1	CASSWDSPNEQYF	TGTGCCAGCAGTTGGGACAGCCCCAACGAGCAGTACTTC
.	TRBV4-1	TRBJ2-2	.	CASSLGRGRTNTGELFF	TGCGCCAGCAGCCTGGGCAGAGGGAGGACTAACACCGGGGAGCTGTTTTTT
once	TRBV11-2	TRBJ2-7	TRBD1	CASSIPGGQGYEQYF	TGTGCCAGCAGCATACCCGGTGGACAGGGCTACGAGCAGTACTTC
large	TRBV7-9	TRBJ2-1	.	CASSLAGGNEQFF	TGTGCCAGCAGCTTAGCTGGGGGGAATGAGCAGTTCTTC
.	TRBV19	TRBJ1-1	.	CASIPRAETRMNTEAFF	TGTGCCAGTATCCCAAGAGCGGAGACGCGCATGAACACTGAAGCTTTCTTT
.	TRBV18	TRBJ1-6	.	CASSLNRDSPLHF	TGTGCCAGCTCGTTGAACAGGGATTCACCCCTCCACTTT
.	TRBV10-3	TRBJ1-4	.	CAISEHPVREKLFF	TGTGCCATCAGTGAGCACCCTGTCAGGGAAAAACTGTTTTTT
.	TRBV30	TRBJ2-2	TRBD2	CAGSGGEVGELFF	TGTGCCGGGAGCGGGGGGGAGGTCGGGGAGCTGTTTTTT
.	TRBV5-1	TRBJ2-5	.	CASSPSTREETQYF	TGCGCCAGCAGCCCATCGACACGAGAAGAGACCCAGTACTTC
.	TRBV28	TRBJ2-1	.	CASTTNLGLSSYNEQFF	TGTGCCAGCACCACGAATCTCGGACTCAGCTCCTACAATGAGCAGTTCTTC
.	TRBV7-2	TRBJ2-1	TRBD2	CASSLDLAGVYEQFF	TGTGCCAGCAGCTTAGATCTAGCGGGAGTTTATGAGCAGTTCTTC
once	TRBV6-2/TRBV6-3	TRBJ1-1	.	CASSSDGGNTEAFF	TGTGCCAGCAGTTCGGACGGAGGGAACACTGAAGCTTTCTTT
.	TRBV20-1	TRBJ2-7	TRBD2	CSARTGGEQYF	TGCAGTGCTAGGACGGGAGGGGAGCAGTACTTC
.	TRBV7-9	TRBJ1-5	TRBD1	CASSPGTADQPQHF	TGTGCCAGCAGCCCAGGGACAGCCGATCAGCCCCAGCATTTT
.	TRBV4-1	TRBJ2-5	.	CASSLDLRGETQYF	TGCGCCAGCAGCCTTGACCTCCGCGGGGAGACCCAGTACTTC
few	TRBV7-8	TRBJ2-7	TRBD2	CASRPGTSDLSRYEQYF	TGTGCCAGCAGACCGGGGACTAGCGACCTGAGTCGCTACGAGCAGTACTTC